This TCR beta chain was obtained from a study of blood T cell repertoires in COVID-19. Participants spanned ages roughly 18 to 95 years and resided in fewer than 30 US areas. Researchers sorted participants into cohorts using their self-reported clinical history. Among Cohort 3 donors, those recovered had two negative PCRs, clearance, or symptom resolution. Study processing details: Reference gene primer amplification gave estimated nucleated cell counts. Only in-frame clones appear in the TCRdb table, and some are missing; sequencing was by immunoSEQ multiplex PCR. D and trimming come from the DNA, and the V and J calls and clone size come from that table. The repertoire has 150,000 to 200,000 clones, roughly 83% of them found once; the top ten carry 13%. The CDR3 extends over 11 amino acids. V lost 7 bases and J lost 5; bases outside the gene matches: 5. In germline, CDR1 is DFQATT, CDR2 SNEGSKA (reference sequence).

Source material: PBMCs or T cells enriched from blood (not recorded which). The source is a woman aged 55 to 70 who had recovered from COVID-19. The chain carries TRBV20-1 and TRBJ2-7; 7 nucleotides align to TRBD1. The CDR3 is CSGTGQDEQYF. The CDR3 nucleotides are TGCAGTGGGACAGGCCAAGACGAGCAGTACTTC.